A selection of T cell receptor beta chains follows, all from one sample in a study of T-cell reconstitution after alpha-beta-depleted transplantation in children. TCRdb re-derived calls from the PCR reads in MiXCR, one entry per CDR3 protein. The repertoire consists of about 240,000 distinct CDR3 sequences, with around 25% occurring once and the leading ten covering 2.6%. The sequences come from PBMCs, collected before TCRalphabeta/CD19-depleted stem cell transplant. The source of these receptors is a girl aged 2-15 years with Fanconi anemia, due to receive a stem cell transplant. The CDR3 runs from the conserved cysteine through the conserved F or W.

j_gene: TRBJ2-1
v_gene: TRBV12-3/TRBV12-4
len: 17
CDR3aa: CASSFGLAGGSDNEQFF

j_gene: TRBJ2-5
v_gene: TRBV5-1
len: 15
CDR3aa: CASSSGLANQETQYF

j_gene: TRBJ2-2
v_gene: TRBV20-1
len: 15
CDR3aa: CSTRVGGSNTGELFF

j_gene: TRBJ2-3
v_gene: TRBV5-1
len: 13
CDR3aa: CASRYPPGNTQYF

j_gene: TRBJ1-1
v_gene: TRBV20-1
len: 15
CDR3aa: CSARDLDRVGTEAFF

j_gene: TRBJ2-7
v_gene: TRBV2
len: 13
CDR3aa: CASSGTVSYEQYF

j_gene: TRBJ2-3
v_gene: TRBV5-1
len: 15
CDR3aa: CASSRGTRKADTQYF

j_gene: TRBJ2-7
v_gene: TRBV20-1
len: 15
CDR3aa: CSARNRPGQGYEQYF

j_gene: TRBJ2-5
v_gene: TRBV7-2
len: 14
CDR3aa: CASSLVGGQETQYF

j_gene: TRBJ2-7
v_gene: TRBV4-1
len: 14
CDR3aa: CASSQTQVGYEQYF

j_gene: TRBJ1-1
v_gene: TRBV29-1
len: 11
CDR3aa: CSVDGNTEAFF

j_gene: TRBJ2-7
v_gene: TRBV25-1
len: 15
CDR3aa: CASSESPRGEYEQYF

j_gene: TRBJ2-3
v_gene: TRBV21-1
len: 12
CDR3aa: CASTNRGKTQYF

j_gene: TRBJ2-7
v_gene: TRBV6-1
len: 14
CDR3aa: CASSQRQRLYEQYF

j_gene: TRBJ2-3
v_gene: TRBV29-1
len: 12
CDR3aa: CSVTGTTDTQYF

j_gene: TRBJ2-2
v_gene: TRBV25-1
len: 12
CDR3aa: CASSEREGELFF

j_gene: TRBJ2-1
v_gene: TRBV5-1
len: 17
CDR3aa: CASSLSPSGVIYNEQFF

j_gene: TRBJ2-7
v_gene: TRBV18
len: 15
CDR3aa: CASSPLAGEIYEQYF

j_gene: TRBJ2-3
v_gene: TRBV6-4
len: 14
CDR3aa: CASKETSGVDTQYF

j_gene: TRBJ2-2
v_gene: TRBV11-2
len: 16
CDR3aa: CASSLDGPMNTGELFF

j_gene: TRBJ1-1
v_gene: TRBV20-1
len: 13
CDR3aa: CSASLYRATEAFF

j_gene: TRBJ2-7
v_gene: TRBV9
len: 15
CDR3aa: CASSSRAGSSYEQYF

j_gene: TRBJ2-1
v_gene: TRBV20-1
len: 11
CDR3aa: CSPRLVNEQFF

j_gene: TRBJ2-7
v_gene: TRBV7-2
len: 15
CDR3aa: CASSPETSVEYEQYF

j_gene: TRBJ2-5
v_gene: TRBV20-1
len: 13
CDR3aa: CSAASGFQETQYF

j_gene: TRBJ2-6
v_gene: TRBV29-1
len: 13
CDR3aa: CSVVMAGANVLTF

j_gene: TRBJ2-3
v_gene: TRBV28
len: 15
CDR3aa: CASSLLRSSTDTQYF

j_gene: TRBJ2-3
v_gene: TRBV5-1
len: 13
CDR3aa: CASSLFSTDTQYF

j_gene: TRBJ2-7
v_gene: TRBV29-1
len: 13
CDR3aa: CSVVSPLSYEQYF

j_gene: TRBJ2-2
v_gene: TRBV2
len: 19
CDR3aa: CTRSFPGLAGGMYTGELFF

j_gene: TRBJ2-1
v_gene: TRBV15
len: 20
CDR3aa: CATSRDYLAGGVGSYNEQFF

j_gene: TRBJ1-1
v_gene: TRBV9
len: 12
CDR3aa: CASAGWNTEAFF

j_gene: TRBJ2-5
v_gene: TRBV12-3/TRBV12-4
len: 14
CDR3aa: CASSWGADQETQYF

j_gene: TRBJ2-3
v_gene: TRBV20-1
len: 11
CDR3aa: CSASWGDTQYF

j_gene: TRBJ1-1
v_gene: TRBV19
len: 12
CDR3aa: CASHTGNTEAFF